A single sample is the source of the 23 T cell receptor beta chains below, sequenced in a study of blood T cell repertoires in COVID-19. The data were produced by immunoSEQ multiplex PCR, yet TCRdb's version contains in-frame clones alone and is incomplete. The repertoire consists of about 250,000 clones, with 80% to 90% occurring once and the leading ten covering more than 6.5%. The material sequenced was peripheral blood. All receptors come from a man in his forties with active or convalescent COVID-19.

This chain uses TRBV20-1 with TRBJ2-3; unclear D gene. The ends were cut back, 7 bases at V and 1 base at J, with 6 bases in the middle. In germline, CDR1 is DFQATT, CDR2 SNEGSKA (reference sequence). The CDR3 length is 11 residues. CDR3 bases: TGCAGTGTCCAGGGCACAGATACGCAGTATTTT. It translates to CSVQGTDTQYF.

The chain combines TRBV6-6 with TRBJ2-7; TRBD2 matches 7 bases. V lost 1 base to trimming and J lost 5 bases; unmatched junction nucleotides: 5. Germline V gene data show CDR1 as MNHNY and CDR2 as SVGAGI (reference sequence). This CDR3 comprises 14 residues. CDR3 DNA sequence: TGTGCCAGCAGTTACTTGCTAGCGGAGGACGAGCAGTACTTC. Translating it yields CASSYLLAEDEQYF.

The rearrangement links TRBV21-1 to TRBJ1-2; whether TRBD1, the table's D call, matches the DNA was not checked. TRBV21-1 is given as a pseudogene. The length of the CDR3 is 12 residues. The CDR3: CASTGQGDGYTF. The CDR3 DNA reads as TGTGCCAGTACTGGACAGGGCGATGGCTACACCTTC.

This chain uses TRBV10-3 with TRBJ2-3, with TRBD1 as a possible D gene (5 bases). Germline CDR1 and CDR2: ENHRY and SYGVKD. This CDR3 contains 15 residues. V was pared by 4 bases and J by 1 base, with 12 bases between. The CDR3 reads CAISVRLGGTDTQYF. CDR3 nucleotides: TGTGCCATCAGTGTTCGTCTAGGGGGCACAGATACGCAGTATTTT.

This chain joins TRBV5-4 and TRBJ2-1, with 9 nucleotides matching TRBD1. After removal of 4 bases from V and 6 bases from J, the junction contained 5 bases not matched to a gene. The CDR3 contains 14 residues. Germline V gene sequence: CDR1 SGHNT, CDR2 YYREEE (reference sequence). In DNA form, the CDR3 reads TGTGCCAGCAGCCTGGGACAGGGAGTCAATGAGCAGTTCTTC. It is translated as CASSLGQGVNEQFF.

The genes are TRBV6-1 and TRBJ1-1; possible D gene TRBD1, 5 bases. Trimming stripped 1 base from V and 7 bases from J, with 13 bases between. Germline CDR1 and CDR2: MNHNS and SASEGT. The CDR3 is 14 residues long. CDR3 protein: CASSEGGAGFEAFF. The CDR3 DNA follows: TGTGCCAGCAGTGAAGGGGGCGCAGGGTTTGAAGCTTTCTTT.

V usage is TRBV5-1 and J usage is TRBJ1-1, with D possibly matching TRBD1 (6 bases). CDR3 size: 14 residues. Trimming removed 6 bases at V and 2 bases at J, with 14 bases between. Germline lookup yields CDR1 SGHRS and CDR2 YFSETQ. The CDR3 DNA reads as TGCGCCAGCAAGTCCTGGACAGTCAACACTGAAGCTTTCTTT. Amino acids: CASKSWTVNTEAFF.

As DNA, the CDR3 is TGCGCCAGCAGTGAAGGCAGGGACTATGGCTACACCTTC. Residues: CASSEGRDYGYTF. The rearrangement links TRBV10-1 to TRBJ1-2; the D gene is possibly TRBD1 (5 bases). This CDR3 spans 13 amino acids. Looked up from germline, CDR1 is WNHNN and CDR2 is SYGVQD (reference sequence). Trimming removed 3 bases at V and 3 bases at J, with 8 bases between.

The rearrangement links TRBV7-2 to TRBJ1-2, with 8 nucleotides matching TRBD1. Losses at the gene ends were 1 base for V and 2 bases for J; bases not matched to a gene: 0. CDR3 length: 14 residues. Per the germline V gene, CDR1 is SGHTA and CDR2 is FQGNSA. The CDR3 nucleotides read TGTGCCAGCAGCTTAGGACAGGGGAACTATGGCTACACCTTC. It yields the protein CASSLGQGNYGYTF.

This sequence joins TRBV5-1 and TRBJ2-7; 8 bases line up with TRBD1. Losses at the gene ends were 6 bases for V and 1 base for J; bases not matched to a gene: 3. Germline V gene data show CDR1 as SGHRS and CDR2 as YFSETQ. The CDR3 has 13 residues. The chain's CDR3 is CASTRDRSYEQYF. For the CDR3, the DNA is TGCGCCAGCACCCGGGACAGGTCCTACGAGCAGTACTTC. Together with reference TRBV5-1 and TRBJ2-7, the CDR3 gives the full variable domain: KAGVTQTPRYLIKTRGQQVTLSCSPISGHRSVSWYQQTPGQGLQFLFEYFSETQRNKGNFPGRFSGRQFSNSRSEMNVSTLELGDSALYLCASTRDRSYEQYFGPGTRLTVT.

This sequence joins TRBV7-3 and TRBJ2-1, with D perhaps matching TRBD2 (5 bases). Trimming shortened V by 2 bases and J by 0 bases, and 11 bases separated the two germline ends. CDR1 is SGHTA, CDR2 FQGTGA, per germline. This CDR3 has 16 residues. The CDR3 region is CASSLSEDGSYNEQFF. The DNA of the CDR3 is TGTGCCAGCAGCTTATCGGAGGACGGCTCCTACAATGAGCAGTTCTTC.

The chain links TRBV29-1 to TRBJ1-1, with unresolved D. The V end was cut by 2 bases, the J end by 0 bases, with 16 bases between. The CDR3 runs to 16 residues. Germline values: CDR1 SQVTM, CDR2 ANQGSEA. This CDR3 is CSVELAPGGVNTEAFF. CDR3 coding DNA: TGCAGCGTTGAACTAGCCCCTGGAGGCGTGAACACTGAAGCTTTCTTT.

The chain carries TRBV25-1 and TRBJ1-1, with 7 nucleotides matching TRBD1. V lost 4 bases and J lost 3; bases outside the gene matches: 11. CDR1 MGHDK and CDR2 SYGVNS come from the germline V gene. The CDR3 contains 16 residues. The CDR3 region is CASSGLTGVGDTEAFF. The CDR3 DNA sequence: TGTGCCAGCAGTGGATTAACAGGGGTGGGGGACACTGAAGCTTTCTTT. The variable domain in full, completed from reference TRBV25-1 and TRBJ1-1, reads EADIYQTPRYLVIGTGKKITLECSQTMGHDKMYWYQQDPGMELHLIHYSYGVNSTEKGDLSSESTVSRIRTEHFPLTLESARPSHTSQYLCASSGLTGVGDTEAFFGQGTRLTVV.

The V gene is TRBV6-6, the J gene TRBJ2-5, with TRBD1 matching over 7 bases. Unmatched junction bases numbered 11, after V lost 3 bases and J lost 4 bases. Germline-derived CDR1 and CDR2 are MNHNY and SVGAGI (reference sequence). The CDR3 is 16 residues long. CDR3 in amino acids: CASSYWATGARETQYF. Written as DNA, the CDR3 is TGTGCCAGCAGTTATTGGGCCACAGGGGCCAGAGAGACCCAGTACTTC.

The chain employs TRBV18 and TRBJ2-3, with D possibly being TRBD2 (6 bases). Germline V gives CDR1 KGHSH, CDR2 LQKENI. The V end lost 1 base, the J end lost 1 base, and 12 bases lay between the germline ends. The CDR3 has 16 residues. CDR3 loop: CASSPRGEARTDTQYF. In DNA form, the CDR3 reads TGTGCCAGCTCACCACGGGGGGAAGCCCGCACAGATACGCAGTATTTT.

V usage is TRBV5-1 and J usage is TRBJ1-2; no clear D. The CDR3 length is 13 residues. The germline V gene encodes CDR1 SGHRS and CDR2 YFSETQ. Trimming left V 5 bases short and J 6 bases short, with 14 bases between. DNA of the CDR3: TGCGCCAGCAGTTATGGTCCGGGTGATGGCTACACCTTC. Its protein is CASSYGPGDGYTF.

The chain employs TRBV30 and TRBJ2-3, with D perhaps TRBD1 (5 bases). V gave up 3 bases and J gave up 5 bases, with 12 bases separating them. The CDR3 contains 13 residues. Germline CDR1 GTSNPN, CDR2 SVGIG (reference sequence). In DNA, the CDR3 is TGTGCCTGGAGCAGGGTCGGCAGAGATACGCAGTATTTT. Translated, it gives CAWSRVGRDTQYF.

The chain couples TRBV6-5 to TRBJ2-2; TRBD1 agrees at 7 bases. J lost 4 bases, V lost 6 bases, and 5 bases had no gene match. Germline assignment: CDR1 MNHEY and CDR2 SVGAGI. The CDR3 runs 14 residues. CDR3 sequence reads: CASRPGQFTGELFF. The CDR3, as DNA: TGTGCCAGCAGACCGGGACAGTTCACCGGGGAGCTGTTTTTT.

This clone came up once. The chain couples TRBV28 to TRBJ1-4; 9 bases line up with TRBD1. The CDR3 is 14 amino acids. V gave up 6 bases and J gave up 7 bases; unmatched junction bases: 6. Germline V gene sequence: CDR1 MDHEN, CDR2 SYDVKM. CDR3: CASRGGQGGEKLFF. CDR3 DNA: TGTGCCAGCAGGGGGGGACAGGGAGGTGAAAAACTGTTTTTT.

A remark on this clone: Other DNA sequences in this specimen translate into the identical CDR3. The chain employs TRBV6-5 and TRBJ2-5; a possible D gene is TRBD1 (6 bases). This CDR3 spans 15 amino acids. CDR1 is MNHEY, CDR2 SVGAGI, per germline. V was pared by 0 bases and J by 2 bases, with 10 bases between. The CDR3 loop reads CASSYSLQGQETQYF. CDR3 DNA sequence: TGTGCCAGCAGTTACTCTTTACAGGGTCAAGAGACCCAGTACTTC.

The chain recombines TRBV7-9 with TRBJ2-4; the D gene is possibly TRBD1 (5 bases). The V gene's germline CDR1 is SEHNR and CDR2 FQNEAQ (reference sequence). Trimming shortened V by 6 bases and J by 1 base, and 22 bases separated the two germline ends. This CDR3 has 18 amino acids. CDR3 DNA: TGTGCCAGCAGTGGCCAAGGGGTACGTCCGTTGGCCAAAAACATTCAGTACTTC. It specifies CASSGQGVRPLAKNIQYF.

This chain joins TRBV30 and TRBJ2-5; a possible D gene is TRBD2 (6 bases). The CDR3 sequence is 14 residues long. Germline assignment: CDR1 GTSNPN and CDR2 SVGIG (reference sequence). Trimming took off 2 bases at V and 3 bases at J, with 13 bases between the two ends. In nucleotides, the CDR3 is TGTGCCTGGAGTAGGGGAGGCAGTAAAGAGACCCAGTACTTC. Translating gives CAWSRGGSKETQYF.

This clone was picked up a small number of times. The chain recombines TRBV3-1 (or the pseudogene TRBV3-2) with TRBJ1-5, with 9 bases lining up with TRBD1. The ends lost 1 base at V and 6 bases at J; junction bases unmatched: 7. Germline values: CDR1 LGHDT, CDR2 YNNKEL (reference sequence). The CDR3 consists of 16 residues. The CDR3 sequence is CASSQGLGQGAQPQHF. In DNA, the CDR3 is TGTGCCAGCAGCCAAGGATTGGGACAGGGTGCTCAGCCCCAGCATTTT.